These 24 T cell receptor beta chains came from one sample sequenced in a study of blood T cell repertoires in COVID-19. This table comes from immunoSEQ multiplex PCR, and its TCRdb copy is limited to in-frame clones, with some not included. This sample has about 260,000 clones, with 80% to 90% found just once. The sample was peripheral blood. Source of these receptors: a woman in her sixties or seventies with COVID-19, enrolled during active disease.

The chain is built from TRBV29-1 and TRBJ2-5, with D unresolved. Between the trimmed V and J ends, which lost 4 bases and 5 bases, there was a span of 5 bases. This CDR3 region has 10 residues. CDR1 is SQVTM and CDR2 is ANQGSEA in the germline V gene. The CDR3 DNA reads as TGCAGCGTTGCCGGTGAGACCCAGTACTTC. Translation gives CSVAGETQYF.

V is TRBV14 and J is TRBJ2-2; possible D gene TRBD2, 6 bases. The CDR3 is 15 amino acids. Trimming removed 0 bases at V and 7 bases at J, with 12 bases between. From germline, CDR1 is SGHDN and CDR2 FVKESK. CDR3 sequence: CASSQDRLGIGELFF. The CDR3 DNA reads TGTGCCAGCAGCCAAGATCGACTAGGTATCGGGGAGCTGTTTTTT.

This clone has just a few counts. The J gene is TRBJ1-4, the V gene TRBV28, with 7 bases fitting TRBD1. From germline, CDR1 is MDHEN and CDR2 SYDVKM. The ends lost 4 bases at V and 7 bases at J; junction bases unmatched: 9. The CDR3 is 15 amino acids. The CDR3 region is CASSSSDRLGEKLFF. DNA for the CDR3: TGTGCCAGCAGTTCCTCGGACAGGTTAGGTGAAAAACTGTTTTTT.

The chain is built from TRBV12-5 and TRBJ1-2, with a possible D match to TRBD1 (5 bases). The CDR3 is 16 amino acids. Germline CDR1 reads LGHNT; CDR2 reads FRNRAP. V was shortened by 0 bases and J by 7 bases, with 18 bases between the two germline ends. This CDR3 is CASGLVGARALGGYTF. In DNA, the CDR3 is TGTGCTAGTGGTTTGGTAGGCGCCAGGGCTTTGGGTGGCTACACCTTC. The full variable domain, with the rest looked up from reference TRBV12-5 and TRBJ1-2, is DARVTQTPRHKVTEMGQEVTMRCQPILGHNTVFWYRQTMMQGLELLAYFRNRAPLDDSGMPKDRFSAEMPDATLATLKIQPSEPRDSAVYFCASGLVGARALGGYTFGSGTRLTVV.

This clone was detected only once. The rearrangement links TRBV7-9 to TRBJ1-4; the match to TRBD1 covers 7 bases. With 1 base clipped from V and 7 bases from J, the junction kept 9 bases outside the gene matches. The CDR3 has 16 amino acids. In germline, CDR1 is SEHNR, CDR2 FQNEAQ (reference sequence). CDR3 nucleotide sequence: TGTGCCAGCAGCTTAGTAGGGGGCCGGTTCGGTGAAAAACTGTTTTTT. It codes for CASSLVGGRFGEKLFF.

This clone appeared once. V usage is TRBV5-4 and J usage is TRBJ1-2; no clear D. CDR1 SGHNT and CDR2 YYREEE come from the germline V gene (reference sequence). Trimming removed 4 bases from V and 4 bases from J, with 14 bases in between. The CDR3 has 14 amino acids. This chain's CDR3 is CASSPLAGIYGYTF. The CDR3 DNA follows: TGTGCCAGCAGCCCCTTGGCCGGGATCTATGGCTACACCTTC.

In its sample, this clone was seen once. The chain carries TRBV29-1 and TRBJ2-5, with D unclear. V was clipped by 6 bases and J by 3 bases, with 14 bases between them. The CDR3 has 13 amino acids. CDR1 and CDR2 from the germline V gene are SQVTM and ANQGSEA. The CDR3 region is CSVGINRKETQYF. DNA of the CDR3: TGCAGCGTGGGCATAAACAGAAAAGAGACCCAGTACTTC.

The chain employs TRBV11-3 and TRBJ2-5; possible D gene TRBD2, 5 bases. V shed 7 bases and J shed 7 bases, with 13 bases lying between them. Germline V lookup: CDR1 SGHNT, CDR2 YENEEA. The CDR3 is made up of 12 amino acids. The DNA of the CDR3 is TGTGCCAGCAACAGAGGCGAGGGGACCCAGTACTTC. It codes for CASNRGEGTQYF.

The chain recombines TRBV2 with TRBJ2-5; D unclear. CDR1 is SNHLY, CDR2 FYNNEI, per germline. CDR3 length: 13 amino acids. The V end lost 1 base, the J end lost 7 bases, and 10 bases lay between the germline ends. In DNA, the CDR3 is TGTGCCAGCAGTGAAGACTTAACCGGGACCCAGTACTTC. Translated: CASSEDLTGTQYF.

The chain joins TRBV11-2 to TRBJ2-2; D perhaps matches TRBD2 (6 bases). Trimming left V 5 bases short and J 7 bases short, with 23 bases between. CDR3 length equals 17 residues. CDR1 and CDR2 from the germline V gene are SGHAT and FQNNGV. The CDR3 DNA reads as TGTGCCAGCAGCCAATACCGGACCGGGTGGGGAGGCGGGGAGCTGTTTTTT. Translating it yields CASSQYRTGWGGGELFF.

The CDR3, as DNA: TGCGCCAGCAGCTTGGGACAGGAAAATTCCTACGAGCAGTACTTC. Its protein product is CASSLGQENSYEQYF. The chain recombines TRBV5-1 with TRBJ2-7, with D perhaps TRBD1 (6 bases). Trimming took off 0 bases at V and 1 base at J, with 11 bases between the two ends. This CDR3 has 15 amino acids. CDR1 and CDR2 (germline): SGHRS, YFSETQ.

In its sample, this clone was seen once. This chain uses TRBV6-2 or TRBV6-3 with TRBJ1-2; maybe TRBD1 (5 bases). Germline CDR1 is MNHEY and CDR2 is SVGEGT. V was trimmed by 0 bases and J by 4 bases, leaving 9 bases between them. The CDR3 extends over 14 amino acids. The CDR3 region is CASSYSNRRYGYTF. The CDR3 DNA sequence: TGTGCCAGCAGTTACTCGAACAGGCGCTATGGCTACACCTTC.

This clone was seen just once. The chain has TRBV27 and TRBJ1-4, with TRBD1 matching over 8 bases. V gave up 5 bases and J gave up 7 bases; unmatched junction bases: 3. CDR3 length equals 13 residues. The V gene's germline CDR1 is MNHEY and CDR2 SMNVEV (reference sequence). The CDR3: CASSQQGGEKLFF. The CDR3, as DNA: TGTGCCAGCAGTCAACAGGGGGGTGAAAAACTGTTTTTT.

The V and J genes are TRBV3-1 (or the pseudogene TRBV3-2) and TRBJ1-6, with unresolved D. Per the germline V gene, CDR1 is LGHDT and CDR2 is YNNKEL (reference sequence). This CDR3 comprises 12 residues. Deletions cut 1 base from V and 9 bases from J, with 4 bases between. The CDR3 nucleotides read TGTGCCAGCAGCCAAGGGAGTTCACCCCTCCACTTT. This codes for CASSQGSSPLHF.

This clone was seen a handful of times. V usage is TRBV5-1 and J usage is TRBJ1-2, with TRBD1 as a possible D gene (6 bases). Germline-derived CDR1 and CDR2 are SGHRS and YFSETQ. With 3 bases removed from V and 3 bases from J, the gap between germline ends came to 21 bases. This CDR3 has 17 amino acids. For the CDR3, the DNA is TGCGCCAGCAGCTCGACCGACAGGATCCGTGGGCACTATGGCTACACCTTC. Its translation is CASSSTDRIRGHYGYTF. Drawing the rest from reference TRBV5-1 and TRBJ1-2, the complete variable domain is KAGVTQTPRYLIKTRGQQVTLSCSPISGHRSVSWYQQTPGQGLQFLFEYFSETQRNKGNFPGRFSGRQFSNSRSEMNVSTLELGDSALYLCASSSTDRIRGHYGYTFGSGTRLTVV.

V is TRBV5-4 and J is TRBJ1-3; perhaps TRBD1 as D (6 bases). V shed 4 bases and J shed 5 bases, with 13 bases lying between them. The CDR3 runs to 14 residues. Germline V CDR1 and CDR2: SGHNT, YYREEE (reference sequence). The CDR3 DNA follows: TGTGCCAGCAGCGAAGGGACAAATAGAAACACCATATATTTT. It encodes CASSEGTNRNTIYF.

The V and J genes are TRBV30 and TRBJ1-6, with 11 bases lining up with TRBD1. This CDR3 has 13 residues. Germline V gene data show CDR1 as GTSNPN and CDR2 as SVGIG (reference sequence). V trimming: 4 bases; J trimming: 8 bases; junction bases outside the gene matches: 1. CDR3 in DNA: TGTGCCTGGACGGGACAGGGGGATTCACCCCTCCACTTT. Translating it yields CAWTGQGDSPLHF. The whole variable domain, remainder taken from reference TRBV30 and TRBJ1-6, is SQTIHQWPATLVQPVGSPLSLECTVEGTSNPNLYWYRQAAGRGLQLLFYSVGIGQISSEVPQNLSASRPQDRQFILSSKKLLLSDSGFYLCAWTGQGDSPLHFGNGTRLTVT.

V is TRBV2 and J is TRBJ1-2, with D uncertain. The germline gives CDR1 SNHLY, CDR2 FYNNEI. Trimming cost V 6 bases and J 8 bases, with 19 bases left between them. The CDR3 spans 14 residues. The CDR3, as DNA: TGTGCCAGCAGCGCTCAGCGGGTTAATGAGGGCTACACCTTC. This encodes CASSAQRVNEGYTF. Based on the CDR3 plus reference TRBV2 and TRBJ1-2, the full variable domain is EPEVTQTPSHQVTQMGQEVILRCVPISNHLYFYWYRQILGQKVEFLVSFYNNEISEKSEIFDDQFSVERPDGSNFTLKIRSTKLEDSAMYFCASSAQRVNEGYTFGSGTRLTVV.

This clone occurred once. V usage is TRBV7-3 and J usage is TRBJ1-5; 7 bases are a match to TRBD1. The CDR3 consists of 13 residues. Trimming removed 5 bases from V and 5 bases from J; junction bases left unmatched: 3. The germline V gene has CDR1 SGHTA and CDR2 FQGTGA. The CDR3: CASSPTGDQPQHF. The DNA of the CDR3 is TGTGCCAGCAGCCCTACAGGGGATCAGCCCCAGCATTTT.

The V gene is TRBV30, the J gene TRBJ2-5; D remains ambiguous. Per germline, CDR1 GTSNPN and CDR2 SVGIG (reference sequence). The V and J ends lost 3 bases and 2 bases respectively, with 10 bases between them. The CDR3 sequence is 13 residues long. The CDR3: CAWRASRQETQYF. DNA for the CDR3: TGTGCCTGGAGAGCCTCTCGGCAAGAGACCCAGTACTTC.

The genes are TRBV7-6 and TRBJ2-1; no definite D call. The CDR3 is made up of 15 amino acids. Trimming pared 2 bases from V and 1 base from J, leaving 9 bases between. Germline V gene sequence: CDR1 SGHVS, CDR2 FNYEAQ. CDR3 in DNA: TGTGCCAGCAGCTTATCCGGCAGGTCCTACAATGAGCAGTTCTTC. Encoded protein: CASSLSGRSYNEQFF.

In DNA form, the CDR3 reads TGTGCCAGTAGTACGGAGAGGGAGAACACTGAAGCTTTCTTT. Protein product: CASSTERENTEAFF. V usage is TRBV19 and J usage is TRBJ1-1; D is uncertain. CDR3 length equals 14 residues. Trimming cost V 4 bases and J 1 base, with 10 bases left between them. Germline V lookup: CDR1 LNHDA, CDR2 SQIVND (reference sequence). Filled out from reference TRBV19 and TRBJ1-1, the complete variable domain reads DGGITQSPKYLFRKEGQNVTLSCEQNLNHDAMYWYRQDPGQGLRLIYYSQIVNDFQKGDIAEGYSVSREKKESFPLTVTSAQKNPTAFYLCASSTERENTEAFFGQGTRLTVV.

The J gene is TRBJ1-1, the V gene TRBV11-2; D is undetermined. The germline CDR1 and CDR2 sequences are SGHAT and FQNNGV. The CDR3 has 15 amino acids. The ends were cut back, 5 bases at V and 2 bases at J, with 15 bases in the middle. The chain's CDR3 is CASSLAGSGNTEAFF. The CDR3 coding sequence is TGTGCCAGCAGCCTAGCGGGGTCCGGCAACACTGAAGCTTTCTTT.

The CDR3 DNA follows: TGTGCCAGCAGCTTAGTCTTTTCCGGGAACACTGAAGCTTTCTTT. Its translation: CASSLVFSGNTEAFF. This chain uses TRBV7-2 with TRBJ1-1, with no clear D. The germline V and J ends were trimmed by 1 base and 1 base, with 10 bases remaining between them. Germline CDR1 SGHTA, CDR2 FQGNSA. This CDR3 comprises 15 residues.